One and the same sample provided the 28 T cell receptor beta chains below, sequenced in a study of CD8+ T cells in alopecia areata (dated by TCRdb to the late 2010s). The receptor library was made with the immunoSEQ multiplex PCR assay. RNA was extracted from all samples and reverse transcribed into cDNA, which served as template for TCR sequencing. TCRdb holds this immuneACCESS table with in-frame rearrangements only. Some clones are missing; in checked studies, unresolved V genes explain under half, and the rest has no known cause. This sample lists roughly 60,000 clones; 44% were detected once. Jointly, the top ten make up just over 50% of the sample. Sequencing was performed on NKG2D-low CD8+ T cells sorted from blood. According to the study, the label for this sample's cell subset or site signals: sorted CD8+ NKG2D-low blood T cells. Source of these receptors: a human donor with alopecia areata.

In its sample, this clone was seen a few times. The chain carries TRBV4-2 and TRBJ2-1; D is ambiguous. The CDR3 has 11 residues. The germline CDR1 and CDR2 sequences are LGHNA and YNFKEQ. Trimming took 3 bases from V and 8 from J, leaving 5 bases between them. The CDR3 sequence: CASSQGDEQFF. The CDR3 DNA follows: TGTGCCAGCAGCCAGGGCGATGAGCAGTTCTTC.

The CDR3 spells CSVKGQAQSSYEQYF. Written as DNA, the CDR3 is TGCAGCGTTAAAGGACAGGCGCAGAGCTCCTACGAGCAGTACTTC. The V gene is TRBV29-1, the J gene TRBJ2-7; TRBD1 agrees at 7 bases. Germline V CDR1 and CDR2: SQVTM, ANQGSEA. Trimming at V came to 5 bases and at J to 0 bases, leaving 10 bases not matched to a gene. The CDR3 has 15 residues.

This clone has just a few counts. The genes are TRBV4-1 and TRBJ2-1; no clear D gene. CDR1 and CDR2 from the germline V gene are MGHRA and YSYEKL. The V end was cut by 5 bases, the J end by 4 bases, with 12 bases between. This CDR3 is 14 amino acids long. CDR3 sequence (DNA): TGCGCCAGCAGCGGCGGAACTGGATACAATGAGCAGTTCTTC. The encoded protein is CASSGGTGYNEQFF.

This clone was observed a handful of times. This chain links TRBV6-5 with TRBJ1-2; 7 nucleotides align to TRBD1. V lost 6 bases to trimming and J lost 0 bases; unmatched junction nucleotides: 7. This CDR3 comprises 15 residues. CDR1 and CDR2 (germline): MNHEY, SVGAGI. The CDR3 is CASSPGTVTNYGYTF. DNA for the CDR3: TGTGCCAGCAGCCCCGGGACAGTGACTAACTATGGCTACACCTTC.

The chain uses TRBV11-1 and TRBJ2-2; D is unresolved. V was shortened by 5 bases and J by 4 bases, with 5 bases between the two germline ends. CDR1 is SGHAT, CDR2 FQDESV, per germline (reference sequence). The CDR3 sequence is 12 residues long. The CDR3 DNA reads TGTGCCAGCAGCCCCTCCACCGGGGAGCTGTTTTTT. This translates into CASSPSTGELFF.

This chain joins TRBV29-1 and TRBJ2-1; 8 nucleotides match TRBD1. The trim removed 5 bases at V and 3 bases at J, leaving 6 bases unmatched. The CDR3 has 14 amino acids. Germline CDR1 and CDR2: SQVTM and ANQGSEA. The CDR3 is CSVPFGTGYNEQFF. The CDR3 region has the DNA TGCAGCGTTCCGTTCGGGACAGGCTACAATGAGCAGTTCTTC.

This clone was seen a handful of times. This rearrangement joins TRBV28 to TRBJ2-5; D could derive from TRBD1 or TRBD2 (6 bases each). The V and J ends lost 3 bases and 5 bases respectively, with 10 bases between them. The CDR3 covers 13 residues. The germline CDR1 and CDR2 sequences are MDHEN and SYDVKM. CDR3 sequence reads: CASSLGAGETQYF. The CDR3 DNA reads as TGTGCCAGCAGTTTGGGGGCGGGGGAGACCCAGTACTTC.

This rearrangement joins TRBV28 to TRBJ2-7, with D maybe TRBD2 (5 bases). V gave up 7 bases and J gave up 6 bases, with 34 bases separating them. Germline loops: CDR1 MDHEN, CDR2 SYDVKM. There are 19 residues in the CDR3. Here the CDR3 DNA reads TGTGCCAGCACCCCTGGGTGGAACGATCGGGTAGGACTCGGTCTCGAGCAGTACTTC. It is translated as CASTPGWNDRVGLGLEQYF.

The chain recombines TRBV27 with TRBJ2-7, with a possible D match to TRBD1 (6 bases). V lost 2 bases to trimming and J lost 0 bases, with 11 bases between them. This CDR3 is built from 15 residues. Germline assignment: CDR1 MNHEY and CDR2 SMNVEV (reference sequence). The CDR3 nucleotides are TGTGCCAGCAGTTTAGGGGACACTCCCTCCTACGAGCAGTACTTC. Encoded protein: CASSLGDTPSYEQYF.

This clone appeared a few times. V gene TRBV29-1 combines with J gene TRBJ2-1; D remains ambiguous. CDR1 SQVTM and CDR2 ANQGSEA come from the germline V gene. The V end lost 0 bases, the J end lost 5 bases, and 11 bases lay between the germline ends. The CDR3 length is 14 residues. The CDR3 DNA sequence: TGCAGCGTTGAAGATGGGATCATCAACAATGAGCAGTTCTTC. Protein: CSVEDGIINNEQFF.

The rearrangement links TRBV7-9 to TRBJ2-3; 7 bases are shared with TRBD2. The CDR3 contains 15 residues. The V gene's germline CDR1 is SEHNR and CDR2 FQNEAQ (reference sequence). J gave up 4 bases and V 5 bases, and 9 bases lay outside the gene matches. CDR3 region: CASSPGSRESDTQYF. CDR3 DNA sequence: TGTGCCAGCAGCCCGGGGTCGCGGGAGTCAGATACGCAGTATTTT.

Turning to this clone: This CDR3 fails to terminate in the conserved phenylalanine or tryptophan, so it likely reflects a read error. V and J are TRBV7-9 and TRBJ1-2, with D tentatively TRBD1 (5 bases). CDR1 is SEHNR and CDR2 is FQNEAQ in the germline V gene (reference sequence). CDR3 length equals 13 residues. Trimming shortened V by 6 bases and J by 7 bases, and 15 bases separated the two germline ends. The CDR3 reads CASSPTDGAGYTL. CDR3 coding DNA: TGTGCCAGCAGTCCGACGGACGGGGCTGGCTACACCCTC.

This rearrangement joins TRBV28 to TRBJ2-7, with D possibly TRBD2 on 6 matching bases. The CDR3 covers 13 residues. Per germline, CDR1 MDHEN and CDR2 SYDVKM. Between the trimmed V and J ends, which lost 3 bases and 3 bases, there was a span of 9 bases. CDR3 in amino acids: CASSLGGVYEQYF. The CDR3 DNA reads as TGTGCCAGCAGTTTGGGCGGGGTCTACGAGCAGTACTTC. Combining the CDR3 with reference TRBV28 and TRBJ2-7 gives the whole variable domain DVKVTQSSRYLVKRTGEKVFLECVQDMDHENMFWYRQDPGLGLRLIYFSYDVKMKEKGDIPEGYSVSREKKERFSLILESASTNQTSMYLCASSLGGVYEQYFGPGTRLTVT.

This clone came up a few times. The V call is TRBV23-1, the J call TRBJ2-5; 7 bases align to TRBD1. TRBV23-1 is designated an ORF whose function remains uncertain. There are 17 residues in the CDR3. Trimming at V came to 2 bases and at J to 6 bases, leaving 15 bases not matched to a gene. CDR3 loop: CASSQPSWDRGVKTQYF. The DNA of the CDR3 is TGCGCCAGCAGTCAACCGAGCTGGGACAGAGGGGTGAAGACCCAGTACTTC.

The genes are TRBV7-3 and TRBJ1-2; TRBD1 is a possible D gene (5 bases). Looked up from germline, CDR1 is SGHTA and CDR2 is FQGTGA. Trimming cost V 5 bases and J 8 bases, with 12 bases left between them. There are 12 residues in the CDR3. CDR3 loop: CASSPEGRGYTF. Written as DNA, the CDR3 is TGTGCCAGCAGCCCGGAGGGGCGAGGCTACACCTTC.

V usage is TRBV7-9 and J usage is TRBJ2-6; 7 nucleotides agree with TRBD1. CDR1 SEHNR and CDR2 FQNEAQ come from the germline V gene (reference sequence). V shed 5 bases, J shed 0 bases, and the junction held 4 bases outside the gene matches. The CDR3 has 16 residues. This CDR3 is CASSGQDSSGANVLTF. CDR3 in DNA: TGTGCCAGCAGCGGACAGGACAGCTCTGGGGCCAACGTCCTGACTTTC.

This clone was seen a few times. This rearrangement joins TRBV5-1 to TRBJ2-1; 7 bases line up with TRBD2. V lost 4 bases to trimming and J lost 0 bases; unmatched junction nucleotides: 13. In germline, CDR1 is SGHRS, CDR2 YFSETQ. The CDR3 sequence is 18 residues long. For the CDR3, the DNA is TGCGCCAGCAGCCGTGCCGCGGGAGCCTTAAGCTCCTACAATGAGCAGTTCTTC. This translates into CASSRAAGALSSYNEQFF.

A few counts support this clone. The V call is TRBV6-5, the J call TRBJ2-4; 8 positions agree with TRBD1. Trimming at V came to 0 bases and at J to 14 bases, leaving 6 bases not matched to a gene. Germline-derived CDR1 and CDR2 are MNHEY and SVGAGI. The CDR3 extends over 13 amino acids. DNA for the CDR3: TGTGCCAGCAGTTACTCCCAGGGGGCGGCTGAGTACTTC. As protein: CASSYSQGAAEYF.

Only a few counts were recorded for this clone. The rearrangement uses TRBV10-3 and TRBJ2-2; a weak D match, TRBD2 (6 bases). CDR1 and CDR2 from the germline V gene are ENHRY and SYGVKD. CDR3 length: 14 amino acids. V was clipped by 3 bases and J by 6 bases, with 11 bases between them. DNA for the CDR3: TGTGCCATCAGTGAAGGGCGGGGCGCCGGGGAGCTGTTTTTT. This translates into CAISEGRGAGELFF.

This rearrangement joins TRBV9 to TRBJ2-3; D is possibly TRBD1 or TRBD2 (5 bases each). Deletions cut 4 bases from V and 0 bases from J, with 15 bases between. This CDR3 has 16 amino acids. Per germline, CDR1 SGDLS and CDR2 YYNGEE. CDR3 residues: CASSPWDGPSTDTQYF. The CDR3 region has the DNA TGTGCCAGCAGCCCCTGGGACGGACCTAGCACAGATACGCAGTATTTT.

The chain couples TRBV29-1 to TRBJ1-1; no definite D call. Germline CDR1 and CDR2: SQVTM and ANQGSEA. V shed 1 base and J shed 3 bases, with 12 bases lying between them. The CDR3 contains 14 residues. The CDR3 is CSVEGPRRDTEAFF. The DNA for the CDR3 is TGCAGCGTTGAAGGCCCCCGAAGGGACACTGAAGCTTTCTTT. The full variable domain, with the rest looked up from reference TRBV29-1 and TRBJ1-1, is SAVISQKPSRDICQRGTSLTIQCQVDSQVTMMFWYRQQPGQSLTLIATANQGSEATYESGFVIDKFPISRPNLTFSTLTVSNMSPEDSSIYLCSVEGPRRDTEAFFGQGTRLTVV.

The rearrangement joins TRBV29-1 to TRBJ2-1, with 7 bases lining up with TRBD1. J was trimmed by 8 bases and V by 5 bases; bases with no gene match: 9. Germline lookup yields CDR1 SQVTM and CDR2 ANQGSEA. This CDR3 is 13 amino acids long. In DNA, the CDR3 is TGCAGCGTTATCCACAGGGGCCACGATGAGCAGTTCTTC. This codes for CSVIHRGHDEQFF.

J is TRBJ2-3 and V is TRBV29-1; TRBD2 matches at 8 bases. The V and J ends lost 3 bases and 3 bases, in that order; junction bases with no gene match: 5. The germline V gene encodes CDR1 SQVTM and CDR2 ANQGSEA. The CDR3 is 14 residues long. CDR3 DNA: TGCAGCGTTGAGCGGGAGGAAGGGACAGATACGCAGTATTTT. Translated, it gives CSVEREEGTDTQYF.

The genes are TRBV29-1 and TRBJ2-1; weak D call: TRBD1 (5 bases). CDR1 is SQVTM, CDR2 ANQGSEA, per germline. This CDR3 spans 12 amino acids. Trimming took off 4 bases at V and 8 bases at J, with 12 bases between the two ends. The CDR3 region is CSVGGRDDEQFF. Written as DNA, the CDR3 is TGCAGCGTTGGAGGCAGGGATGATGAGCAGTTCTTC.

There are a few counts of this clone. The V and J genes are TRBV4-2 and TRBJ2-1; 7 positions agree with TRBD2. J was trimmed by 4 bases and V by 3 bases; bases with no gene match: 9. From germline, CDR1 is LGHNA and CDR2 YNFKEQ. This CDR3 has 16 residues. CDR3 DNA sequence: TGTGCCAGCAGCCAGGATAGCGCGGGGGAATACAATGAGCAGTTCTTC. This codes for CASSQDSAGEYNEQFF.

The genes are TRBV11-2 and TRBJ2-7, with 9 bases that match TRBD1. The germline V gene encodes CDR1 SGHAT and CDR2 FQNNGV. V lost 0 bases to trimming and J lost 4 bases; unmatched junction nucleotides: 10. The CDR3 runs 17 residues. The CDR3 here is CASSLDRYNRGRYEQYF. The DNA of the CDR3 is TGTGCCAGCAGCTTAGACCGGTATAACAGGGGGCGATACGAGCAGTACTTC.

V gene TRBV7-9 combines with J gene TRBJ2-7; D is perhaps TRBD1 or TRBD2 (5 bases each). Trimming took off 4 bases at V and 1 base at J, with 11 bases between the two ends. Germline loops: CDR1 SEHNR, CDR2 FQNEAQ (reference sequence). This CDR3 contains 14 residues. The CDR3 nucleotides are TGTGCCAGCAGCTCGGGACGCGTTTCCTACGAGCAGTACTTC. Amino acid sequence: CASSSGRVSYEQYF. The variable domain in full, with the rest retrieved from reference TRBV7-9 and TRBJ2-7, is DTGVSQNPRHKITKRGQNVTFRCDPISEHNRLYWYRQTLGQGPEFLTYFQNEAQLEKSRLLSDRFSAERPKGSFSTLEIQRTEQGDSAMYLCASSSGRVSYEQYFGPGTRLTVT.

The sample holds a few counts of this clone. The V and J genes are TRBV2 and TRBJ2-1, with 9 bases matching TRBD2. The CDR3 has 15 residues. CDR1 is SNHLY and CDR2 is FYNNEI in the germline V gene. V trimming: 0 bases; J trimming: 4 bases; junction bases outside the gene matches: 1. The CDR3 DNA reads TGTGCCAGCAGTGAAGCTAGCGGGAGTTACAATGAGCAGTTCTTC. This translates into CASSEASGSYNEQFF. Full variable domain (remainder filled in from reference TRBV2 and TRBJ2-1): EPEVTQTPSHQVTQMGQEVILRCVPISNHLYFYWYRQILGQKVEFLVSFYNNEISEKSEIFDDQFSVERPDGSNFTLKIRSTKLEDSAMYFCASSEASGSYNEQFFGPGTRLTVL.